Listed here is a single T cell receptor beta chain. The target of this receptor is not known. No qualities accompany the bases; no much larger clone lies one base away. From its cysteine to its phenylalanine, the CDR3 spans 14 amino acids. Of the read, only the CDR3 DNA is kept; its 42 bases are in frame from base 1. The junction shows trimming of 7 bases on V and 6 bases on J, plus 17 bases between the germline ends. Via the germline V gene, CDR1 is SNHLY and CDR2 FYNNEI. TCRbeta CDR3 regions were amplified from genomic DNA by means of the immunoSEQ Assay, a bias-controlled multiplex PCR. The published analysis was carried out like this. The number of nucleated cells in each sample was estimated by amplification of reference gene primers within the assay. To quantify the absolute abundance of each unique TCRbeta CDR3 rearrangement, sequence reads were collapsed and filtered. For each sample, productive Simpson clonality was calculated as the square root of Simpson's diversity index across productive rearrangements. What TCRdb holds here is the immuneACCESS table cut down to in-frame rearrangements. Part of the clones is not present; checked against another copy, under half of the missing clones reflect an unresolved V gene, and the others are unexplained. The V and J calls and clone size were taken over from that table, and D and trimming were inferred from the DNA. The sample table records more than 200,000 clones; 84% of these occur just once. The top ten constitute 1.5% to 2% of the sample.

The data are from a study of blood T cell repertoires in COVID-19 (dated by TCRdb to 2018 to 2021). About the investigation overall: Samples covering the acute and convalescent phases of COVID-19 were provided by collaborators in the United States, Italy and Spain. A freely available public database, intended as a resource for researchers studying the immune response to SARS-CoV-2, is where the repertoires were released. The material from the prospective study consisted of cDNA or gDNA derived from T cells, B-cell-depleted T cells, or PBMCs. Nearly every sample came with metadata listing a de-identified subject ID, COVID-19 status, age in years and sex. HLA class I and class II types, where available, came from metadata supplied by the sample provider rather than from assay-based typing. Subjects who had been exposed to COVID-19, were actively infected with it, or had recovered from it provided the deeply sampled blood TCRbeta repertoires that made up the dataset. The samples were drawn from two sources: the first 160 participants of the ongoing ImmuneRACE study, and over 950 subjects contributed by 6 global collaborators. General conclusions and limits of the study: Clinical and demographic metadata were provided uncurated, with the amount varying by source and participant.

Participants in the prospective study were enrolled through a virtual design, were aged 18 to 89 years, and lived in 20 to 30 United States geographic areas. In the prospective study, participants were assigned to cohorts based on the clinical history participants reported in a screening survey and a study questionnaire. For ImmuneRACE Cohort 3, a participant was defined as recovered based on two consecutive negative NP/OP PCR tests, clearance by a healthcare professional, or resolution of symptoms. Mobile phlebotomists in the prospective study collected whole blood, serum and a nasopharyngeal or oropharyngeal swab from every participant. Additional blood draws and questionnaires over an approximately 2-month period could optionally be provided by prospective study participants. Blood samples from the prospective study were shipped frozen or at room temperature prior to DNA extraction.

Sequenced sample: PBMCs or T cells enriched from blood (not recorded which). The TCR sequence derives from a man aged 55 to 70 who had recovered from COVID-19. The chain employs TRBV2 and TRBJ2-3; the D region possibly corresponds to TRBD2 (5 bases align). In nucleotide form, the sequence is TGTGCCAGCACCGAAGGACTCGCCAAGGATACGCAGTATTTT. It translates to CASTEGLAKDTQYF.